The present T cell receptor beta chain was sequenced within a study of blood T cell repertoires in COVID-19. Overall study: Acute-phase and convalescent COVID-19 samples originated in the United States, Italy and Spain.

Some clones are missing from TCRdb's copy, which holds only in-frame ones; the method was immunoSEQ multiplex PCR. The profile shows 370,000 or so clones, 81% of them singletons. Germline CDR1 and CDR2: SGHAT and FQNNGV. J was trimmed by 6 bases and V by 1 base; bases with no gene match: 6. This CDR3 contains 15 residues. This clonotype was obtained from a human donor with acute or convalescent COVID-19. The donor label of this sample is uncertain. V is TRBV11-2 and J is TRBJ1-2, with TRBD1 identical over 9 bases. Sequences were obtained from peripheral blood. This CDR3 reads CASSLVLTGGDGYTF. The CDR3 DNA is TGTGCCAGCAGCTTAGTCCTAACAGGGGGCGATGGCTACACCTTC. The variable domain in full, completed from reference TRBV11-2 and TRBJ1-2, reads EAGVAQSPRYKIIEKRQSVAFWCNPISGHATLYWYQQILGQGPKLLIQFQNNGVVDDSQLPKDRFSAERLKGVDSTLKIQPAKLEDSAVYLCASSLVLTGGDGYTFGSGTRLTVV.